This T cell receptor beta chain is from a study of T cells in Graves' hyperthyroidism and ophthalmopathy (dated by TCRdb to the late 2010s). Regarding the study in general: Peripheral blood was collected at initial diagnosis, before any treatment. Once sampling was done, hyperthyroidism patients were given methimazole at a starting dose of 30 mg daily, whereas ophthalmopathy patients were given high-dose intravenous methylprednisolone. The roughly 90 discovery patients were divided at random into training and test sets in a 7:3 ratio. To identify distinguishing TCR V-J signatures, a discovery cohort of about 95 patients was used, comprising some 45 with Graves' ophthalmopathy and approximately 58 with stable Graves' hyperthyroidism. TCR Vbeta CDR3 sequencing of 120 to 150 peripheral blood samples (more than 40 ophthalmopathy, 70 to 85 hyperthyroidism and approximately 17 progressor patients) is reported in the paper. Prospective prediction of ophthalmopathy was tested in an independent validation cohort consisting of some 18 hyperthyroidism patients and some 15 patients who later progressed to ophthalmopathy. In addition, the study compared T-cell repertoires in thyroid tissue and in blood from roughly six Graves' hyperthyroidism patients.

Trimmed from V: 6 bases; trimmed from J: 0 bases; junction bases lacking a gene match: 17. Its CDR3 holds 20 amino acids, cysteine through phenylalanine. The retained sequence is limited to the CDR3, 60 bases, with the frame set at the first base. CDR1 and CDR2, looked up from the germline V gene, are MRHNA and SNTAGT. The TCR beta CDR3 regions were amplified from the RNA transcripts. For the first round of RT-PCR on the TCR CDR3, the HTBI primer set was used together with the Qiagen OneStep RT-PCR kit. A second multiplex PCR round built the libraries, followed by size selection and purification. Sequencing of the libraries was done on an Illumina HiSeq2000 using paired-end 100 bp reads. Processing in the source paper ran as follows. SOAPnuke was used to process the raw data, with reads discarded if the reads contained adapters or uncalled bases, had a mean Phred below 15, or lacked an exact constant-primer or identifier match. High-quality paired reads were merged with COPE v1.2.5, and unique nucleotide sequences were defined as clonotypes. MiTCR v1.1 was used to align the clonotypes against IMGT TRBV, TRBD and TRBJ reference segments. The analysis included only V-J combinations with a frequency above 0.0001, which together covered around 99% of the repertoires. A TCS score was defined as the ratio between F50 (clonal expansion) and ExV (chaos), using BLOSUM62-based TCRdist between CDR3 peptides within each V-J. Welch's t-statistics and random forest reduced around 550 V-J features to under 15, which were used in a naive Bayes classifier (R e1071). TCRdb reprocessing: public reads trimmed at Q25 with fastp, clones called with MiXCR, in-frame beta chains kept. One record per CDR3 amino acid sequence lists the most common genes and DNA. TCRdb, not the authors, supplied the V and J calls. The sample yields fewer than 550,000 distinct CDR3 sequences; around 24% were counted once. The top ten clones comprise about 11% of the sample.

Ophthalmopathy patients had moderately to severely active disease, Clinical Activity Score of at least 3, NOSPECS grade of at least 4, and duration under 3 months. Patients with uncontrolled infections, other autoimmune diseases, pregnancy or lactation were excluded. Diagnoses were based on clinical symptoms, serum thyroxine and TRAb, thyroid ultrasound and orbital computed tomography. PBMCs were isolated from 7.5 to 10 ml of fresh peripheral blood by Ficoll-Paque density gradient centrifugation. Total RNA was extracted with Trizol reagent, and quality was checked on an Agilent 2100 Bioanalyzer. This clonotype was counted only a few times. Its specific antigen is unknown. No base quality information exists; no much larger clone differs at one position. Overall study outcomes, separate from this receptor: Most expanded thyroid clonotypes (frequency above 0.001) were also found in blood, which suggests that blood repertoires may mirror thyroid immune responses. Sample size was not statistically predetermined, and investigators were not blinded to group allocation. In cross-validation, a model built on a 13 V-J signature told ophthalmopathy apart from stable hyperthyroidism with 85% to 90% sensitivity and around 84% specificity, and in testing the same model reached 80%/75%. During validation, the model predicted progression to ophthalmopathy a median of approximately 7 months ahead of onset, with around 71% sensitivity and about 75% specificity.

Sequences were obtained from blood. Recombination linked TRBV6-4 to TRBJ2-6; 7 junctional bases match TRBD1. This TCR was sampled from a woman in her 30s with Graves' ophthalmopathy. The DNA reads TGTGCCAGCAGGGAACTCGGGTGGGGGACAGAGAGCTCTGGGGCCAACGTCCTGACTTTC. It encodes CASRELGWGTESSGANVLTF.